The present entry profiles one T cell receptor (beta chain) with its context. The data belong to a study of technical replicates of blood from several donors. Per the germline V gene, CDR1 is MNHEY and CDR2 is SVGAGI. The CDR3 has 15 amino acids. Trimming at V came to 5 bases and at J to 0 bases, leaving 2 bases not matched to a gene. Measured with immunoSEQ multiplex PCR; TCRdb has only the in-frame clones, and not every one. The table shows about 70,000 clones, with approximately 96% occurring only once. The chain has TRBV6-5 and TRBJ2-3, with 10 bases matching TRBD1. The receptor's source is a human donor in good health. Material for sequencing was T cells isolated from PBMCs. CDR3 in DNA: TGTGCCAGCAGTCGACAGGGGGCTAGCACAGATACGCAGTATTTT. This codes for CASSRQGASTDTQYF.